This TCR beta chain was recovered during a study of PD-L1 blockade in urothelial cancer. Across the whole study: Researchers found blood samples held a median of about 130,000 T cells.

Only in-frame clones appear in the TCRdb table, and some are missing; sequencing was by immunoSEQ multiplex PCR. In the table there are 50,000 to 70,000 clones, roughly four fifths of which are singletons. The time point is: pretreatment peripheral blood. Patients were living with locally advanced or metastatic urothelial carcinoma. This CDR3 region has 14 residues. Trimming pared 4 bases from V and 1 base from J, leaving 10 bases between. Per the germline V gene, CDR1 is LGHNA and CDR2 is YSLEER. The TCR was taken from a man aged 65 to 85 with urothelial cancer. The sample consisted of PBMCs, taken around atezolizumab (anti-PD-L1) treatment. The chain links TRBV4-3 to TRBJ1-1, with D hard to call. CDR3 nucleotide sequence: TGCGCCAGCAGCCCAACTCGGGAGAACACTGAAGCTTTCTTT. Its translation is CASSPTRENTEAFF.